The rows below give T cell receptor beta chains drawn from one sample of a study of shared clonotypes between healthy human individuals. Generated by immunoSEQ multiplex PCR, the TCRdb table keeps only in-frame clones and is missing some. Of over 1.4 million clones detected, over 95% appear once; the ten largest clones hold approximately 1.2%. Sequences were obtained from naive CD4+ T cells sorted from blood. These receptors came from a man aged 30-40 years in good health. Both conserved end residues are part of each CDR3. Fields, in order: D gene, J gene, clone size, V gene, CDR3 protein, CDR3 DNA. D genes are given only for firm matches. Clone size is stated in some rows and not others, as once, few, many or a class when expanded.

D: -; J: TRBJ2-1; size: -; V: TRBV20-1; CDR3: CSARDPDRGFF; DNA: TGCAGTGCTAGAGATCCGGACCGGGGGTTCTTC
D: -; J: TRBJ1-1; size: -; V: TRBV19; CDR3: CASSRTVNTEAFF; DNA: TGTGCCAGTAGTAGGACAGTGAACACTGAAGCTTTCTTT
D: -; J: TRBJ2-1; size: once; V: TRBV6-5; CDR3: CASSSERGRNEQFF; DNA: TGTGCCAGCAGTTCGGAAAGAGGGAGGAATGAGCAGTTCTTC
D: TRBD1; J: TRBJ2-7; size: -; V: TRBV30; CDR3: CASDDRGTAEQYF; DNA: TGTGCCTCCGACGACAGGGGGACCGCCGAGCAGTACTTC
D: -; J: TRBJ2-7; size: -; V: TRBV5-4; CDR3: CASSPGAGSTPHEQYF; DNA: TGTGCCAGCAGCCCCGGGGCGGGGAGCACCCCCCACGAGCAGTACTTC
D: TRBD1; J: TRBJ2-7; size: -; V: TRBV28; CDR3: CASSLGQGVYEQYF; DNA: TGTGCCAGCAGTTTAGGGCAGGGGGTATACGAGCAGTACTTC
D: -; J: TRBJ2-1; size: -; V: TRBV7-2; CDR3: CASSFISSYNEQFF; DNA: TGTGCCAGCAGCTTCATAAGCTCCTACAATGAGCAGTTCTTC
D: -; J: TRBJ1-5; size: -; V: TRBV18; CDR3: CASSPQGQLSNQPQHF; DNA: TGTGCCAGCTCACCTCAGGGGCAACTTAGCAATCAGCCCCAGCATTTT
D: -; J: TRBJ1-5; size: -; V: TRBV29-1; CDR3: CSASRGSNQPQHF; DNA: TGCAGCGCCTCTCGGGGTAGCAATCAGCCCCAGCATTTT
D: -; J: TRBJ2-1; size: -; V: TRBV5-1; CDR3: CASSSGPMSSYNEQFF; DNA: TGCGCCAGCAGCTCCGGACCGATGAGCTCCTACAATGAGCAGTTCTTC
D: TRBD1; J: TRBJ1-2; size: few; V: TRBV6-5; CDR3: CASSYGGGVGYTF; DNA: TGTGCCAGCAGTTACGGAGGGGGCGTTGGCTACACCTTC
D: TRBD1; J: TRBJ1-2; size: -; V: TRBV19; CDR3: CASSGQGGYGYTF; DNA: TGTGCCAGTAGCGGACAGGGGGGCTATGGCTACACCTTC
D: -; J: TRBJ1-1; size: -; V: TRBV4-1; CDR3: CASSHGTPNTEAFF; DNA: TGCGCCAGCAGCCATGGGACACCGAACACTGAAGCTTTCTTT
D: -; J: TRBJ1-1; size: -; V: TRBV14; CDR3: CASSQVFGVTEAFF; DNA: TGTGCCAGCAGCCAAGTTTTTGGCGTCACTGAAGCTTTCTTT
D: -; J: TRBJ2-1; size: -; V: TRBV7-9; CDR3: CASSLRGDPRPNEQFF; DNA: TGTGCCAGCAGCTTAAGAGGGGACCCTCGGCCCAATGAGCAGTTCTTC
D: -; J: TRBJ2-5; size: -; V: TRBV4-1; CDR3: CASSQTPGNTETQYF; DNA: TGCGCCAGCAGCCAGACTCCCGGGAACACAGAGACCCAGTACTTC
D: -; J: TRBJ2-3; size: -; V: TRBV7-2; CDR3: CASSLYGSDTDTQYF; DNA: TGTGCCAGCAGCTTATACGGGTCCGACACAGATACGCAGTATTTT
D: TRBD1; J: TRBJ1-5; size: -; V: TRBV5-6; CDR3: CASSRNRDSLRRGPQHF; DNA: TGTGCCAGCAGCCGGAACCGGGACAGCCTCAGGAGGGGGCCCCAGCATTTT
D: TRBD2; J: TRBJ2-3; size: -; V: TRBV7-2; CDR3: CASSAGTRRHTDTQYF; DNA: TGTGCCAGCAGCGCCGGGACTAGGAGACACACAGATACGCAGTATTTT
D: TRBD2; J: TRBJ2-7; size: -; V: TRBV10-3; CDR3: CAITRAGENEQYF; DNA: TGTGCCATCACTCGAGCGGGAGAAAACGAGCAGTACTTC
D: -; J: TRBJ2-7; size: -; V: TRBV6-5; CDR3: CASSKTRTYEQYF; DNA: TGTGCCAGCAGCAAGACTAGAACCTACGAGCAGTACTTC
D: -; J: TRBJ2-2; size: -; V: TRBV28; CDR3: CASSISGRNTGELFF; DNA: TGTGCCAGCAGCATTTCGGGTAGAAACACCGGGGAGCTGTTTTTT
D: -; J: TRBJ2-1; size: -; V: TRBV5-4; CDR3: CASSTVLNEQFF; DNA: TGTGCCAGCAGCACGGTACTCAATGAGCAGTTCTTC
D: -; J: TRBJ2-5; size: -; V: TRBV9; CDR3: CASSVAPGPQYF; DNA: TGTGCCAGCAGCGTAGCTCCGGGGCCCCAGTACTTC
D: -; J: TRBJ1-5; size: -; V: TRBV15; CDR3: CATSTAQGDQPQHF; DNA: TGTGCCACCAGCACGGCCCAGGGAGATCAGCCCCAGCATTTT
D: -; J: TRBJ2-1; size: few; V: TRBV11-1; CDR3: CASSLGQSHEQFF; DNA: TGTGCCAGCAGCTTAGGACAGTCCCATGAGCAGTTCTTC
D: -; J: TRBJ1-2; size: -; V: TRBV2; CDR3: CASSDRARNYGYTF; DNA: TGTGCCAGCAGTGACAGGGCGAGAAACTATGGCTACACCTTC
D: -; J: TRBJ2-5; size: -; V: TRBV5-1; CDR3: CASSLEQGFGQETQYF; DNA: TGCGCCAGCAGCTTGGAGCAGGGGTTCGGCCAAGAGACCCAGTACTTC
D: -; J: TRBJ1-5; size: -; V: TRBV6-1; CDR3: CASGELGPQHF; DNA: TGTGCCAGCGGAGAACTAGGGCCCCAGCATTTT
D: -; J: TRBJ2-7; size: few; V: TRBV7-9; CDR3: CASSFGLGAADAGEYF; DNA: -
D: -; J: TRBJ2-7; size: -; V: TRBV11-2; CDR3: CASSKIRADEQYF; DNA: TGTGCCAGCAGCAAAATACGGGCAGACGAGCAGTACTTC
D: TRBD2; J: TRBJ2-7; size: -; V: TRBV4-3; CDR3: CASSQDFSGRAYEQYF; DNA: TGCGCCAGCAGCCAAGATTTTAGCGGGAGGGCCTACGAGCAGTACTTC
D: -; J: TRBJ1-3; size: once; V: TRBV5-5; CDR3: CASSLGPRNTIYF; DNA: TGTGCCAGCAGCTTGGGCCCCCGAAACACCATATATTTT
D: -; J: TRBJ2-1; size: -; V: TRBV18; CDR3: CASSPPSANEQFF; DNA: TGTGCCAGCTCACCACCGAGTGCCAATGAGCAGTTCTTC
D: -; J: TRBJ2-6; size: -; V: TRBV6-1; CDR3: CASSLQISGANVLTF; DNA: TGTGCCAGCAGCTTACAGATCTCGGGGGCCAACGTCCTGACTTTC
D: -; J: TRBJ1-2; size: -; V: TRBV9; CDR3: CASSVAPTGTAFGGYTF; DNA: TGTGCCAGCAGCGTAGCTCCGACCGGGACGGCGTTTGGGGGCTACACCTTC
D: -; J: TRBJ1-1; size: -; V: TRBV18; CDR3: CASSPLGGGENTEAFF; DNA: TGTGCCAGCTCACCCTTAGGGGGAGGAGAGAACACTGAAGCTTTCTTT